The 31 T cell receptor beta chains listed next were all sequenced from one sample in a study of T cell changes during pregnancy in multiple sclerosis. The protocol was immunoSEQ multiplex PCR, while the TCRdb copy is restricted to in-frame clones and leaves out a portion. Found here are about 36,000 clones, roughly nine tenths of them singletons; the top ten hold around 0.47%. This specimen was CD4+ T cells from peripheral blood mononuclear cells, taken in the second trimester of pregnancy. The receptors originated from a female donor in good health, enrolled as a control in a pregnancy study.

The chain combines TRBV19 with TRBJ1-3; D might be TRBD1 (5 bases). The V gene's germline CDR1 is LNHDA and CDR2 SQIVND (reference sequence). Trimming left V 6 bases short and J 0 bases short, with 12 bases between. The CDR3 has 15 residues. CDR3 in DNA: TGTGCCAGTAGACAGGACCGGAGCTCTGGAAACACCATATATTTT. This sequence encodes CASRQDRSSGNTIYF.

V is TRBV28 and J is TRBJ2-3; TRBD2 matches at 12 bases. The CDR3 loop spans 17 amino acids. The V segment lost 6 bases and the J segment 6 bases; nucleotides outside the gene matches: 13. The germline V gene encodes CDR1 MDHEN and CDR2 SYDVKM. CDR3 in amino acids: CASSHWDLAGGPDTQYF. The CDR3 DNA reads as TGTGCCAGCAGCCACTGGGATCTAGCGGGAGGGCCCGATACGCAGTATTTT.

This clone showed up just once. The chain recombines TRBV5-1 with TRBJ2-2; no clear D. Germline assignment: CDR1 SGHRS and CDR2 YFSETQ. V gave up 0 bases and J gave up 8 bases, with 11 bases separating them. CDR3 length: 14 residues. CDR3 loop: CASSLVGLTGELFF. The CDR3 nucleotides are TGCGCCAGCAGCTTGGTCGGGTTAACGGGGGAGCTGTTTTTT.

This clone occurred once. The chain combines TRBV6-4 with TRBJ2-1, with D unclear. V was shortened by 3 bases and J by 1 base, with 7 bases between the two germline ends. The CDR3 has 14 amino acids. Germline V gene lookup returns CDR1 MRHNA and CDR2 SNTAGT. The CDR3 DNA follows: TGTGCCAGCAGTGAGGCACCTTCCTACAATGAGCAGTTCTTC. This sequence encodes CASSEAPSYNEQFF.

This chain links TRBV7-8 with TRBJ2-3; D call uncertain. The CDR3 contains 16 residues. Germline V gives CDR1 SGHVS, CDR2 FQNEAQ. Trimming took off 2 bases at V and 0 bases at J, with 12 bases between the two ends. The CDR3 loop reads CASSLRSRSSTDTQYF. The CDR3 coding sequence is TGTGCCAGCAGCTTACGATCTCGGAGCAGCACAGATACGCAGTATTTT. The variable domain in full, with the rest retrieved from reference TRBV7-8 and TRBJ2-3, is GAGVSQSPRYKVAKRGQDVALRCDPISGHVSLFWYQQALGQGPEFLTYFQNEAQLDKSGLPSDRFFAERPEGSVSTLKIQRTQQEDSAVYLCASSLRSRSSTDTQYFGPGTRLTVL.

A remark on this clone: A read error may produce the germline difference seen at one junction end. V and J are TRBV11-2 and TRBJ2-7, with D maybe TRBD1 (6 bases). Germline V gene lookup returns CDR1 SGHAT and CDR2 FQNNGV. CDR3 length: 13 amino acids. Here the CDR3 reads CASSSPPGQPSHF. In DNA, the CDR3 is TGTGCCAGCAGTAGCCCCCCAGGACAGCCCTCCCACTTC.

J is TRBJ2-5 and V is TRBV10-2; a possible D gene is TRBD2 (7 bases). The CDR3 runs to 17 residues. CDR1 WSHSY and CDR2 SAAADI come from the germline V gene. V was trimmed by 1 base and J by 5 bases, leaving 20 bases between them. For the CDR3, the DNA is TGCGCCAGCAGTGAGTTTAGTCGGCGGGGGCCAGAGGAGACCCAGTACTTC. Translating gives CASSEFSRRGPEETQYF.

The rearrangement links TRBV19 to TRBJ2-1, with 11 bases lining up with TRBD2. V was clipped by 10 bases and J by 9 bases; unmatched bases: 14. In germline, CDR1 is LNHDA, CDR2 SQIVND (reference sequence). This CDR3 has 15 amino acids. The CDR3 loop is CATHQRGLAGGEQFF. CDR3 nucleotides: TGTGCCACTCACCAGCGGGGGCTAGCGGGGGGTGAGCAGTTCTTC. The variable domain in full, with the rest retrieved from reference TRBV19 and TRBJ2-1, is DGGITQSPKYLFRKEGQNVTLSCEQNLNHDAMYWYRQDPGQGLRLIYYSQIVNDFQKGDIAEGYSVSREKKESFPLTVTSAQKNPTAFYLCATHQRGLAGGEQFFGPGTRLTVL.

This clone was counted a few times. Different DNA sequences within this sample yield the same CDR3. CDR3 sequence reads: CASSLYTDTQYF. CDR3 DNA: TGTGCCAGCAGCTTATACACAGATACGCAGTATTTT. The chain combines TRBV7-2 with TRBJ2-3; no firm D call. Germline lookup yields CDR1 SGHTA and CDR2 FQGNSA. Trimming cost V 2 bases and J 2 bases, with 2 bases left between them. This CDR3 has 12 amino acids.

The CDR3, as DNA: TGTGCCAGCAGTTCCGGGACTATGGGGACCCAGTACTTC. It encodes CASSSGTMGTQYF. This chain links TRBV27 with TRBJ2-5, with 7 bases matching TRBD2. After removal of 4 bases from V and 7 bases from J, the junction contained 6 bases not matched to a gene. The CDR3 is 13 amino acids. Germline V gene sequence: CDR1 MNHEY, CDR2 SMNVEV (reference sequence).

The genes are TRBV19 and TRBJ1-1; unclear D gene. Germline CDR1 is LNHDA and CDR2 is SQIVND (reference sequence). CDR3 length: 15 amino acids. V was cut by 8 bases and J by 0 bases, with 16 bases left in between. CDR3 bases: TGTGCCAGTTTCCCCTCGGGGATCATGAACACTGAAGCTTTCTTT. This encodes CASFPSGIMNTEAFF.

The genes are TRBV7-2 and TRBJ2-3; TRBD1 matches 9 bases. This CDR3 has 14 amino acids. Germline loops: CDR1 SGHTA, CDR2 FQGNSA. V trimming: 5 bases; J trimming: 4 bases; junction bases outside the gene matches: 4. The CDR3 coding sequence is TGTGCCAGCAGCCTGGGACAGGGTCCAGATACGCAGTATTTT. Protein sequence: CASSLGQGPDTQYF. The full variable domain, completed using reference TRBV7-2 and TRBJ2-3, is GAGVSQSPSNKVTEKGKDVELRCDPISGHTALYWYRQSLGQGLEFLIYFQGNSAPDKSGLPSDRFSAERTGGSVSTLTIQRTQQEDSAVYLCASSLGQGPDTQYFGPGTRLTVL.

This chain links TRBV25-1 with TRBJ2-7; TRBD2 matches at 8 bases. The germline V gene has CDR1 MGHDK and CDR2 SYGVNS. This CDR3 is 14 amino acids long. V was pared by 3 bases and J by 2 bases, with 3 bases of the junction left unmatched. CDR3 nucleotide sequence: TGTGCCAGCAGTGATAGCGGGGACGCCTACGAGCAGTACTTC. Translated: CASSDSGDAYEQYF.

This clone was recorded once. Here the CDR3 DNA reads TGTGCCAGCCTGAGCGCAATAACGTACGAGCAGTACTTC. Translation: CASLSAITYEQYF. The chain has TRBV7-9 and TRBJ2-7; D gene ambiguous. The V end was cut by 8 bases, the J end by 4 bases, with 15 bases between. CDR3 length equals 13 residues. Germline CDR1 reads SEHNR; CDR2 reads FQNEAQ (reference sequence).

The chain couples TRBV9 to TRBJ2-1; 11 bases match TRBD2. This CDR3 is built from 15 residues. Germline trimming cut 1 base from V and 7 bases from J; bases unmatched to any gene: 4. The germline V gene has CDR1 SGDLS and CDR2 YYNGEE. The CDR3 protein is CASSVSSGRANEQFF. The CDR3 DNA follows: TGTGCCAGCAGCGTAAGTAGCGGGAGGGCGAATGAGCAGTTCTTC. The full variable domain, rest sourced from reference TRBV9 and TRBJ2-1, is DSGVTQTPKHLITATGQRVTLRCSPRSGDLSVYWYQQSLDQGLQFLIQYYNGEERAKGNILERFSAQQFPDLHSELNLSSLELGDSALYFCASSVSSGRANEQFFGPGTRLTVL.

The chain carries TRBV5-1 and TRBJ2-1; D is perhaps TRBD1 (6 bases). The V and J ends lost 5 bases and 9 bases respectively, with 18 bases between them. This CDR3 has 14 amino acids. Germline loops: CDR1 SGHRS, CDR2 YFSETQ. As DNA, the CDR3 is TGCGCCAGCAGTTACAGGGAGAGGGTTGGTGAGCAGTTCTTC. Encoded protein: CASSYRERVGEQFF.

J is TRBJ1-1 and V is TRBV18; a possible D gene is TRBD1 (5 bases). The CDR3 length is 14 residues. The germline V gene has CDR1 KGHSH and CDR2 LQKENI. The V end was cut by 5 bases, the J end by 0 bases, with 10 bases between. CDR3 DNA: TGTGCCAGCTCATCGACAGAAATGAACACTGAAGCTTTCTTT. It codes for CASSSTEMNTEAFF.

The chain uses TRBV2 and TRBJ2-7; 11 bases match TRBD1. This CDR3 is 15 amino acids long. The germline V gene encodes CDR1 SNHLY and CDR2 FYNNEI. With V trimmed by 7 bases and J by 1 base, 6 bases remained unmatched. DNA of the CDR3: TGTGCCAGCACTCCGGACAGGGGGCAATCCTACGAGCAGTACTTC. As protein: CASTPDRGQSYEQYF.

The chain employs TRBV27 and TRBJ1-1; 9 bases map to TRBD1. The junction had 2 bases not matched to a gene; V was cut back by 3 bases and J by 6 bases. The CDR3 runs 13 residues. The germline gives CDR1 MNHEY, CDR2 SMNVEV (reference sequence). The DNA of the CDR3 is TGTGCCAGCAGTTTCCGACAGGGGGCTGAAGCTTTCTTT. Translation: CASSFRQGAEAFF.

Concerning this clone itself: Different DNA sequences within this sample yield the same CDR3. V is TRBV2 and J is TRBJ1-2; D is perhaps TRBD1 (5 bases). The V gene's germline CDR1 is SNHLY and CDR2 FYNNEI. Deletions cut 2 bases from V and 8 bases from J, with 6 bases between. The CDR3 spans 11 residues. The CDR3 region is CASSEQGGYTF. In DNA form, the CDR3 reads TGTGCCAGCAGTGAACAGGGAGGCTACACCTTC.

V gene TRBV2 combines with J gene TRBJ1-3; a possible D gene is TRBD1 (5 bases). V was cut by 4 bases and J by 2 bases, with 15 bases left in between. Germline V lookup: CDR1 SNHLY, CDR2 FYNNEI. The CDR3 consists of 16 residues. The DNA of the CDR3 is TGTGCCAGCAGTGCGACCGGGGGTGACGCTGGAAACACCATATATTTT. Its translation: CASSATGGDAGNTIYF. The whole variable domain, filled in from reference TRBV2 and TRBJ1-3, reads EPEVTQTPSHQVTQMGQEVILRCVPISNHLYFYWYRQILGQKVEFLVSFYNNEISEKSEIFDDQFSVERPDGSNFTLKIRSTKLEDSAMYFCASSATGGDAGNTIYFGEGSWLTVV.

The CDR3 bases are TGTGCCAGCAGTTTTAATGCGGGGCCGAACACCGGGGAGCTGTTTTTT. It specifies CASSFNAGPNTGELFF. The chain joins TRBV6-5 to TRBJ2-2, with TRBD2 as a possible D gene (6 bases). V was shortened by 4 bases and J by 0 bases, with 12 bases between the two germline ends. The CDR3 consists of 16 residues. Germline assignment: CDR1 MNHEY and CDR2 SVGAGI.

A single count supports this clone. The CDR3 sequence: CASSLDTPGGIQYF. In nucleotides, the CDR3 is TGCGCCAGCAGCTTGGACACCCCTGGCGGCATTCAGTACTTC. The chain joins TRBV5-1 to TRBJ2-4; D gene unclear. The CDR3 contains 14 residues. Germline V gene lookup returns CDR1 SGHRS and CDR2 YFSETQ. The V end was cut by 0 bases, the J end by 9 bases, with 13 bases between.

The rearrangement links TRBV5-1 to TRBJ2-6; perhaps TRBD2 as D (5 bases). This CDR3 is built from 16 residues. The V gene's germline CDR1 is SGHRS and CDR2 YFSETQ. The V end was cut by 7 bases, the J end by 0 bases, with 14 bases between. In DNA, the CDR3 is TGCGCCAGCGGCATTGAGGGTTTCTCTGGGGCCAACGTCCTGACTTTC. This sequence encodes CASGIEGFSGANVLTF.

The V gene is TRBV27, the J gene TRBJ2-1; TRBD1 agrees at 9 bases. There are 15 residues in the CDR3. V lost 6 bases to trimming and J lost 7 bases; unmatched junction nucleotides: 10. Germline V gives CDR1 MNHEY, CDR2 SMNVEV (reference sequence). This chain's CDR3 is CASRRPGQGRNEQFF. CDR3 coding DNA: TGTGCCAGCAGAAGACCGGGACAGGGTCGGAATGAGCAGTTCTTC.

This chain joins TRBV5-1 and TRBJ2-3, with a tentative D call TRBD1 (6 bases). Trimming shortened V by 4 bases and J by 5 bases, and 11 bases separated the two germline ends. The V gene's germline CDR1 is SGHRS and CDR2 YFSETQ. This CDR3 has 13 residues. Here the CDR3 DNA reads TGCGCCAGCAGCCGGGAAGGGGGAGATACGCAGTATTTT. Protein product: CASSREGGDTQYF.

The CDR3 coding sequence is TGTGCCAGCAGTTCGGGGGACAATGAAAAACTGTTTTTT. The encoded protein is CASSSGDNEKLFF. V and J are TRBV11-1 and TRBJ1-4, with D possibly matching TRBD1 (5 bases). The germline V gene has CDR1 SGHAT and CDR2 FQDESV (reference sequence). The V and J ends lost 6 bases and 5 bases respectively, with 10 bases between them. The CDR3 runs 13 residues.

CDR3 coding DNA: TGTGCCATCAGTGAGTCAGTAGGGGGTTTTGAGCAGTTCTTC. Protein product: CAISESVGGFEQFF. The genes are TRBV10-3 and TRBJ2-1, with a possible D match to TRBD1 (6 bases). This CDR3 contains 14 residues. Deletions cut 0 bases from V and 9 bases from J, with 12 bases between. The germline CDR1 and CDR2 sequences are ENHRY and SYGVKD.

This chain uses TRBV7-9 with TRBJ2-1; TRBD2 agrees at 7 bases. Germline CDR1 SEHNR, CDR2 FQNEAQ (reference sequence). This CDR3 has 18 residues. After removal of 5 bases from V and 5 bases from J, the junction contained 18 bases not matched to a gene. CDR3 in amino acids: CASSALSGTSSWDNEQFF. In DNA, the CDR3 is TGTGCCAGCAGCGCCCTAAGCGGGACCTCCTCCTGGGACAATGAGCAGTTCTTC.

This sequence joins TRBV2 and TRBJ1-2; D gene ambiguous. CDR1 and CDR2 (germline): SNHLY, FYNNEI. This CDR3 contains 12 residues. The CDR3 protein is CVLQSLNYGYTF. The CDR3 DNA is TGTGTGCTCCAGTCGCTCAACTATGGCTACACCTTC.

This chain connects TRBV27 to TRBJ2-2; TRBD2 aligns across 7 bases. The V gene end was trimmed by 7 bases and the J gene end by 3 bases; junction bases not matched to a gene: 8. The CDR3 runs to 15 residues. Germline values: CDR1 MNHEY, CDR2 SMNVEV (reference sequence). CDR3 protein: CASTAGLTDTGELFF. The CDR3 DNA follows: TGTGCCAGCACTGCGGGACTAACCGACACCGGGGAGCTGTTTTTT.